One and the same sample provided the 20 T cell receptor beta chains below, sequenced in a study of blood T cell repertoires in COVID-19. The method was immunoSEQ multiplex PCR; TCRdb's version includes in-frame clones alone and lacks a portion of them. The sample includes about 160,000 clones, over 65% of them seen just once. Sequenced: peripheral blood. Receptors originate from a man in his fifties or sixties with acute or convalescent COVID-19.

The genes are TRBV5-1 and TRBJ1-1; no clear D. CDR1 SGHRS and CDR2 YFSETQ come from the germline V gene. The V and J ends lost 0 bases and 6 bases respectively, with 9 bases between them. The CDR3 runs to 13 residues. The CDR3 sequence is CASSLGPGAEAFF. The CDR3 nucleotides read TGCGCCAGCAGCTTGGGACCCGGGGCTGAAGCTTTCTTT.

The chain carries TRBV6-2 or TRBV6-3 and TRBJ1-2, with 9 nucleotides matching TRBD1. V trimming: 4 bases; J trimming: 2 bases; junction bases outside the gene matches: 5. The CDR3 is made up of 15 amino acids. CDR1 MNHEY and CDR2 SVGEGT come from the germline V gene. This CDR3 is CASSSGTGRNYGYTF. CDR3 in DNA: TGTGCCAGCAGTTCCGGGACAGGGCGCAACTATGGCTACACCTTC.

Ten or more counts support this clone. This chain joins TRBV19 and TRBJ1-1, with D hard to call. The CDR3 is made up of 14 amino acids. V was cut by 3 bases and J by 0 bases, with 8 bases left in between. CDR1 and CDR2 from the germline V gene are LNHDA and SQIVND (reference sequence). The DNA for the CDR3 is TGTGCCAGTAGTATTCACAGCATGAACACTGAAGCTTTCTTT. Its protein is CASSIHSMNTEAFF.

J is TRBJ1-1 and V is TRBV19; TRBD1 aligns across 7 bases. Losses at the gene ends were 5 bases for V and 1 base for J; bases not matched to a gene: 1. This CDR3 spans 13 amino acids. The germline CDR1 and CDR2 sequences are LNHDA and SQIVND (reference sequence). CDR3 region: CASSRTGNTEAFF. The CDR3 DNA reads as TGTGCCAGTAGTCGGACAGGGAACACTGAAGCTTTCTTT. The full variable domain, its missing parts supplied by reference TRBV19 and TRBJ1-1, is DGGITQSPKYLFRKEGQNVTLSCEQNLNHDAMYWYRQDPGQGLRLIYYSQIVNDFQKGDIAEGYSVSREKKESFPLTVTSAQKNPTAFYLCASSRTGNTEAFFGQGTRLTVV.

About this clone: Other DNA sequences in the same sample also yield this CDR3. The rearrangement links TRBV29-1 to TRBJ2-7; weak D call: TRBD1 (6 bases). Germline V gives CDR1 SQVTM, CDR2 ANQGSEA. The CDR3 has 13 residues. V lost 7 bases and J lost 7, with 20 bases in between. The CDR3, as DNA: TGCAGCGCAGGAGCCCTAGGGGGACATGAGCAGTACTTC. Its translation is CSAGALGGHEQYF.

The chain has TRBV21-1 and TRBJ1-5; the table gives TRBD1 as D, unverified against the DNA. TRBV21-1 is noted as a pseudogene. The CDR3 has 19 residues. The chain's CDR3 is CASSKLFNYRQGSRQPQHF. The CDR3 bases are TGTGCCAGCAGCAAACTATTCAATTACAGGCAGGGGAGTCGTCAGCCCCAGCATTTT.

V and J are TRBV6-5 and TRBJ2-7, with D possibly matching TRBD1 (5 bases). V shed 8 bases and J shed 0 bases, with 11 bases lying between them. The CDR3 runs to 13 residues. Germline CDR1 reads MNHEY; CDR2 reads SVGAGI. The CDR3 DNA is TGTGCCAGCCGGCGGACAAACTCCTACGAGCAGTACTTC. It is translated as CASRRTNSYEQYF.

This clone was seen a single time. The V and J genes are TRBV19 and TRBJ1-5; no firm D call. Germline V gene sequence: CDR1 LNHDA, CDR2 SQIVND (reference sequence). The V gene lost 3 bases and the J gene lost 5 bases, with 14 bases spanning the gap. The CDR3 length is 15 residues. The CDR3 protein is CASSINRGPDQPQHF. The DNA of the CDR3 is TGTGCCAGTAGTATTAACCGAGGCCCGGATCAGCCCCAGCATTTT.

The chain is built from TRBV3-1 (or the pseudogene TRBV3-2) and TRBJ2-7; 8 bases are shared with TRBD2. The CDR3 sequence is 15 residues long. The V gene end was trimmed by 4 bases and the J gene end by 0 bases; junction bases not matched to a gene: 5. The germline CDR1 and CDR2 sequences are LGHDT and YNNKEL (reference sequence). In DNA, the CDR3 is TGTGCCAGCAGCCCCGGGGGGGCGGGCTCCTACGAGCAGTACTTC. It translates to CASSPGGAGSYEQYF.

The V gene is TRBV9, the J gene TRBJ2-5; D is perhaps TRBD1 (5 bases). The CDR3 covers 15 residues. The V gene lost 0 bases and the J gene lost 5 bases, with 14 bases spanning the gap. Germline values: CDR1 SGDLS, CDR2 YYNGEE. The CDR3 spells CASSVGGMVRETQYF. Here the CDR3 DNA reads TGTGCCAGCAGCGTAGGGGGCATGGTTAGGGAGACCCAGTACTTC.

The chain links TRBV12-3 or TRBV12-4 to TRBJ1-1; D perhaps matches TRBD1 (6 bases). The germline V and J ends were trimmed by 7 bases and 6 bases, with 15 bases remaining between them. This CDR3 comprises 13 residues. The CDR3 coding sequence is TGTGCCAGCACCTCTGGGGGCGGATCTGAAGCTTTCTTT. Protein: CASTSGGGSEAFF.

V and J are TRBV5-1 and TRBJ2-5, with D possibly being TRBD1 (6 bases). The CDR3 sequence is 14 residues long. Trimming took 0 bases from V and 5 from J, leaving 11 bases between them. CDR1 and CDR2 from the germline V gene are SGHRS and YFSETQ. The CDR3 DNA reads as TGCGCCAGCAGCTTGGGGGACAATTCGGAGACCCAGTACTTC. Amino acid sequence: CASSLGDNSETQYF.

This clone has more than one count but fewer than ten. The chain combines TRBV12-3 or TRBV12-4 with TRBJ2-1, with TRBD2 as a possible D gene (6 bases). Trimming stripped 10 bases from V and 4 bases from J, with 14 bases between. This CDR3 is built from 13 residues. CDR3 coding DNA: TGTGCCACCTCGGAAAGCGGGTACAATGAGCAGTTCTTC. Amino acid sequence: CATSESGYNEQFF.

The chain employs TRBV6-1 and TRBJ1-1; D is ambiguous. CDR1 is MNHNS, CDR2 SASEGT, per germline. The CDR3 contains 15 residues. Trimming stripped 2 bases from V and 1 base from J, with 11 bases between. CDR3 nucleotides: TGTGCCAGCAGTGAATGGCGGGGAGCGAACACTGAAGCTTTCTTT. Translated: CASSEWRGANTEAFF.

The rearrangement links TRBV6-6 to TRBJ1-4; weak D call: TRBD1 (5 bases). CDR3 length: 12 residues. With 8 bases removed from V and 3 bases from J, the gap between germline ends came to 7 bases. The germline V gene has CDR1 MNHNY and CDR2 SVGAGI (reference sequence). In nucleotides, the CDR3 is TGTGCCAGCGCCAGGGCTAATGAAAAACTGTTTTTT. Its protein is CASARANEKLFF.

This chain uses TRBV14 with TRBJ1-2; D is ambiguous. Between the trimmed V and J ends, which lost 1 base and 7 bases, there was a span of 13 bases. Germline V lookup: CDR1 SGHDN, CDR2 FVKESK. The length of the CDR3 is 14 residues. The CDR3 region is CASSQVSVVVGYTF. Written as DNA, the CDR3 is TGTGCCAGCAGCCAAGTTTCCGTAGTAGTTGGCTACACCTTC.

The chain couples TRBV19 to TRBJ1-5; 8 nucleotides match TRBD1. Germline CDR1 and CDR2: LNHDA and SQIVND (reference sequence). CDR3 size: 15 residues. V gave up 3 bases and J gave up 7 bases; unmatched junction bases: 8. In DNA form, the CDR3 reads TGTGCCAGTAGTATGTTCGGACAGGGTGACCAGCCCCAGCATTTT. Translated, it gives CASSMFGQGDQPQHF.

The chain recombines TRBV7-9 with TRBJ2-1; TRBD1 might be the D (6 bases). CDR3 length: 12 amino acids. The germline CDR1 and CDR2 sequences are SEHNR and FQNEAQ (reference sequence). The V end was cut by 6 bases, the J end by 9 bases, with 12 bases between. As DNA, the CDR3 is TGTGCCAGCAGGCGGACAGAGGCTGAGCAGTTCTTC. Protein product: CASRRTEAEQFF.

The chain links TRBV5-5 to TRBJ1-4; 7 nucleotides align to TRBD1. The CDR3 has 19 residues. The J segment lost 0 bases and the V segment lost 2 bases, leaving 13 bases of the junction unmatched. The germline V gene encodes CDR1 SGHKS and CDR2 YYEKEE (reference sequence). DNA of the CDR3: TGTGCCAGCAGCTTATTCGCGTGGGGACAGCATGCAACTAATGAAAAACTGTTTTTT. Translation gives CASSLFAWGQHATNEKLFF.

This chain joins TRBV11-2 and TRBJ1-2; perhaps TRBD1 as D (5 bases). The CDR3 length is 13 residues. Germline V lookup: CDR1 SGHAT, CDR2 FQNNGV. Trimming removed 0 bases at V and 4 bases at J, with 6 bases between. CDR3 sequence: CASSLDRGYGYTF. CDR3 in DNA: TGTGCCAGCAGCTTAGATAGGGGCTATGGCTACACCTTC.